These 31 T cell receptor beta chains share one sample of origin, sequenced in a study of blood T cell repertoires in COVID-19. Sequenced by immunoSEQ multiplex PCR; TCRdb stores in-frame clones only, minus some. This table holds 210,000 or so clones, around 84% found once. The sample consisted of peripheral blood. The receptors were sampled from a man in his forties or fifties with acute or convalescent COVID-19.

CDR3 in amino acids: CASTRDTGGTEAFF. The CDR3 nucleotides read TGCGCCAGCACCAGGGACACAGGGGGCACTGAAGCTTTCTTT. The chain carries TRBV5-1 and TRBJ1-1; 8 bases map to TRBD1. CDR3 size: 14 residues. J gave up 4 bases and V 6 bases, and 8 bases lay outside the gene matches. The germline CDR1 and CDR2 sequences are SGHRS and YFSETQ. Supplemented by reference TRBV5-1 and TRBJ1-1, the full variable domain reads KAGVTQTPRYLIKTRGQQVTLSCSPISGHRSVSWYQQTPGQGLQFLFEYFSETQRNKGNFPGRFSGRQFSNSRSEMNVSTLELGDSALYLCASTRDTGGTEAFFGQGTRLTVV.

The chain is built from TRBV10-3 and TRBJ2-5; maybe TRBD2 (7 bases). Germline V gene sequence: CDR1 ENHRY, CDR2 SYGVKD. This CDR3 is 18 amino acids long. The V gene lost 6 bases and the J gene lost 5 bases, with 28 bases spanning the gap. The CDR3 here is CAISDPGLAGAGGETQYF. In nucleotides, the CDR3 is TGTGCCATCAGCGACCCTGGACTCGCGGGGGCCGGGGGGGAGACCCAGTACTTC.

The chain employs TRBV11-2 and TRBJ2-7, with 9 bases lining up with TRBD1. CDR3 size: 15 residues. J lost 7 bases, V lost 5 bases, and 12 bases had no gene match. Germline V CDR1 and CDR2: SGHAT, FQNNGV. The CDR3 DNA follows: TGTGCCAGCAGCCGCGGGACAGGGCCTATGGAGGAGCAGTACTTC. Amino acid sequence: CASSRGTGPMEEQYF.

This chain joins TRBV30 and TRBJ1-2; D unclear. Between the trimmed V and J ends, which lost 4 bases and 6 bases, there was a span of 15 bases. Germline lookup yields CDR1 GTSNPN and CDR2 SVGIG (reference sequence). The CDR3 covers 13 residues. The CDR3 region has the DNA TGTGCCTGGAAAGGTGGGAGCGTGAATGGCTACACCTTC. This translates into CAWKGGSVNGYTF.

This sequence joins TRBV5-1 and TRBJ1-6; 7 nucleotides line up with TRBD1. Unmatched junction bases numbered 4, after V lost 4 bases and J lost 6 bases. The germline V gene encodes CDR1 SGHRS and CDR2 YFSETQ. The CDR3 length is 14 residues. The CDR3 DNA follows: TGCGCCAGCAGCCCGAGGGGGCCTAATTCACCCCTCCACTTT. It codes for CASSPRGPNSPLHF.

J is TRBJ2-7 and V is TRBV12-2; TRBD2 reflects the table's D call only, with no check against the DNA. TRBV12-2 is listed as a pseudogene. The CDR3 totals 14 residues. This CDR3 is CASRLKLGSYEQYF. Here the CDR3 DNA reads TGTGCAAGTCGCTTAAAACTAGGGAGTTACGAGCAGTACTTC.

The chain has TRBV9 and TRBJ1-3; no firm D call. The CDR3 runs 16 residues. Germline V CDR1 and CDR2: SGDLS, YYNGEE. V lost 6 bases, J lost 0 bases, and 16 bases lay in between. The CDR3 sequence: CASTSSMAVSGNTIYF. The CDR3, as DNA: TGTGCCAGCACCTCGTCAATGGCAGTCTCTGGAAACACCATATATTTT.

The CDR3 reads CASSSLDRGNTIYF. Written as DNA, the CDR3 is TGTGCCAGCAGCTCCCTGGACAGAGGCAACACCATATATTTT. The V and J genes are TRBV11-2 and TRBJ1-3, with D maybe TRBD1 (6 bases). CDR3 length: 14 amino acids. CDR1 is SGHAT and CDR2 is FQNNGV in the germline V gene. Trimming removed 4 bases at V and 7 bases at J, with 14 bases between.

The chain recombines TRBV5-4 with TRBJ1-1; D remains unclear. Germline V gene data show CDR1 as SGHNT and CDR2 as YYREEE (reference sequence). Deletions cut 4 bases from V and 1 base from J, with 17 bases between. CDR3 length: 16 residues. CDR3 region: CASSSGGGGWNTEAFF. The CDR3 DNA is TGTGCCAGCAGCAGTGGTGGAGGCGGTTGGAACACTGAAGCTTTCTTT.

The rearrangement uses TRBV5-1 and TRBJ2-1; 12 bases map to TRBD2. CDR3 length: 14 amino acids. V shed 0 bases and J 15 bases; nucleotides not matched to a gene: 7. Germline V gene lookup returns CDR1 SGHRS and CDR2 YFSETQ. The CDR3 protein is CASSLGTSGAGRFF. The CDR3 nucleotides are TGCGCCAGCAGCTTGGGGACTAGCGGGGCGGGTCGGTTCTTC.

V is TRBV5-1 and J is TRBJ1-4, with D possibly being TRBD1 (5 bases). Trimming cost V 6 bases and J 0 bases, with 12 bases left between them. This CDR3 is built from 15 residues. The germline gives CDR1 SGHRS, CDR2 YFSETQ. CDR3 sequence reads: CASTPTGSTNEKLFF. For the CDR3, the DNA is TGCGCCAGCACACCAACAGGCTCAACTAATGAAAAACTGTTTTTT. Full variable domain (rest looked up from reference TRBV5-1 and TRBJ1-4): KAGVTQTPRYLIKTRGQQVTLSCSPISGHRSVSWYQQTPGQGLQFLFEYFSETQRNKGNFPGRFSGRQFSNSRSEMNVSTLELGDSALYLCASTPTGSTNEKLFFGSGTQLSVL.

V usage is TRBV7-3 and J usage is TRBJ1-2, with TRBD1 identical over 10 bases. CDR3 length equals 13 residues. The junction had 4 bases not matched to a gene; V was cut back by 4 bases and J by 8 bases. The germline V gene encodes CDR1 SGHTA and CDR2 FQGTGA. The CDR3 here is CASSWGQGFGYTF. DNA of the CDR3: TGTGCCAGCAGCTGGGGACAGGGGTTCGGCTACACCTTC.

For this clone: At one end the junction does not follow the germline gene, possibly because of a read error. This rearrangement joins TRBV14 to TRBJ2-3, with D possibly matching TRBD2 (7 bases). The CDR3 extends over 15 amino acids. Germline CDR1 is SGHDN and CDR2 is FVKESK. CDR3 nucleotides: TGTGCCAGCAGCCAAGATTCGGGGGGCACGGATACGCAGTATTTT. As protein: CASSQDSGGTDTQYF.

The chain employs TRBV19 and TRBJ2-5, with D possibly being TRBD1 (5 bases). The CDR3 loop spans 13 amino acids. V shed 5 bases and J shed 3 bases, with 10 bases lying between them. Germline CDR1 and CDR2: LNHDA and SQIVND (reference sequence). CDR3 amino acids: CASSLQAEETQYF. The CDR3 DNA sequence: TGTGCCAGTAGTTTACAGGCGGAAGAGACCCAGTACTTC.

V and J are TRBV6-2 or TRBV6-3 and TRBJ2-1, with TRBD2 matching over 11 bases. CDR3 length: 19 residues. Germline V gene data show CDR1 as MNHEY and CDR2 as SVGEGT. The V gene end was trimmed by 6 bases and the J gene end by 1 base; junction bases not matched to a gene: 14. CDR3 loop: CASSKQRLAGGSSYNEQFF. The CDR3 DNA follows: TGTGCCAGCAGCAAACAGCGGCTAGCGGGGGGCTCGTCCTACAATGAGCAGTTCTTC.

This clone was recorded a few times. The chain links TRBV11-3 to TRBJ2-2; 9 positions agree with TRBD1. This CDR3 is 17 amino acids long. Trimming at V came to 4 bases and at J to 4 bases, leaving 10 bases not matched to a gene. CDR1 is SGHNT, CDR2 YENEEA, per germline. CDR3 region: CASSSGTGTGTTGELFF. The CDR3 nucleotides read TGTGCCAGCAGCTCGGGGACAGGGACGGGTACCACCGGGGAGCTGTTTTTT.

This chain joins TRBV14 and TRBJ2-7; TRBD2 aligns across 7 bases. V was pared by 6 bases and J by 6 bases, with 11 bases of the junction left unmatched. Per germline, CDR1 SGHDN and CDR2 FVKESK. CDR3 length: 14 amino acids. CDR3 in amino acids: CASRSGGETSEQYF. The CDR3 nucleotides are TGTGCCAGCAGGTCGGGGGGAGAGACTTCCGAGCAGTACTTC.

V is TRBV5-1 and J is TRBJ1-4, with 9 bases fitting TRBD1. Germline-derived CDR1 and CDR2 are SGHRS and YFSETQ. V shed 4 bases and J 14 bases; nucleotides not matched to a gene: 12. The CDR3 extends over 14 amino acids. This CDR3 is CASSGTGSYGELFF. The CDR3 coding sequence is TGCGCCAGCAGCGGGACAGGGTCCTACGGAGAGCTGTTTTTT.

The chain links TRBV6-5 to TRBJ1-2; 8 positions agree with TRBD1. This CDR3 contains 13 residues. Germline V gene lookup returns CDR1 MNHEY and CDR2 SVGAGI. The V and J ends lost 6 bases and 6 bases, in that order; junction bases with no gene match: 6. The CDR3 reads CASSRTGLNGYTF. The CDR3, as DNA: TGTGCCAGCAGCCGGACAGGGCTCAATGGCTACACCTTC.

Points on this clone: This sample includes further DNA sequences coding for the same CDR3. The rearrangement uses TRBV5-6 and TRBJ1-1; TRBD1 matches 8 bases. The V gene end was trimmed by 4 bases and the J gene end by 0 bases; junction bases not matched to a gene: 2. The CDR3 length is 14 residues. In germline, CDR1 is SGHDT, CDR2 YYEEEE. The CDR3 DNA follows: TGTGCCAGCAGCCTGGACAGGGTGAACACTGAAGCTTTCTTT. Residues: CASSLDRVNTEAFF. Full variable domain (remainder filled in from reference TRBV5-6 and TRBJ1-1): DAGVTQSPTHLIKTRGQQVTLRCSPKSGHDTVSWYQQALGQGPQFIFQYYEEEERQRGNFPDRFSGHQFPNYSSELNVNALLLGDSALYLCASSLDRVNTEAFFGQGTRLTVV.

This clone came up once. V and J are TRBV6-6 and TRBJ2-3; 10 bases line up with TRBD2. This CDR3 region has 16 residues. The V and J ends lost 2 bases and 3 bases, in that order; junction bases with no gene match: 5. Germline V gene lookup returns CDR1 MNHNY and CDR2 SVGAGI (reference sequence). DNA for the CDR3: TGTGCCAGCAGTTACCCTAAGCGGGGGGGAACAGATACGCAGTATTTT. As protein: CASSYPKRGGTDTQYF.

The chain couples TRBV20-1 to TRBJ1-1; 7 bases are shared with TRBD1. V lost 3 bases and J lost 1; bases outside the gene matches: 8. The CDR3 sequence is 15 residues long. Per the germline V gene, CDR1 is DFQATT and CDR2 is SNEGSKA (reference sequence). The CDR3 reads CSASTGTARNTEAFF. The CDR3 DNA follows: TGCAGTGCTAGTACGGGGACAGCCCGGAACACTGAAGCTTTCTTT.

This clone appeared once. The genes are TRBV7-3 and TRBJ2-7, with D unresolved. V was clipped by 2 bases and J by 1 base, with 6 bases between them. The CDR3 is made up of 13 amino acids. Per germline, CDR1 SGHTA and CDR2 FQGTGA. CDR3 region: CASSLHPSYEQYF. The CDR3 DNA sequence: TGTGCCAGCAGCTTACATCCATCCTACGAGCAGTACTTC. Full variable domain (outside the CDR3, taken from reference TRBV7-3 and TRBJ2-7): GAGVSQTPSNKVTEKGKYVELRCDPISGHTALYWYRQSLGQGPEFLIYFQGTGAADDSGLPNDRFFAVRPEGSVSTLKIQRTERGDSAVYLCASSLHPSYEQYFGPGTRLTVT.

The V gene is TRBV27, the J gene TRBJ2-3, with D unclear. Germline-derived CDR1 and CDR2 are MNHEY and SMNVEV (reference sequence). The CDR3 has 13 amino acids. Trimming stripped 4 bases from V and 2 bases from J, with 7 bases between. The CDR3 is CASSYITTDTQYF. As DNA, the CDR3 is TGTGCCAGCAGTTACATTACCACAGATACGCAGTATTTT.

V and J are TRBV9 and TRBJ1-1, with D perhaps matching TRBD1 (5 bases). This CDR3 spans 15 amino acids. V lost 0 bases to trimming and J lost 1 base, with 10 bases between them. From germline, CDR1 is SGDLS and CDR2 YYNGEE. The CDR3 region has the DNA TGTGCCAGCAGCGTAGCACGGGGGTGGAACACTGAAGCTTTCTTT. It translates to CASSVARGWNTEAFF. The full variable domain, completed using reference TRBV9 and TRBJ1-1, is DSGVTQTPKHLITATGQRVTLRCSPRSGDLSVYWYQQSLDQGLQFLIQYYNGEERAKGNILERFSAQQFPDLHSELNLSSLELGDSALYFCASSVARGWNTEAFFGQGTRLTVV.

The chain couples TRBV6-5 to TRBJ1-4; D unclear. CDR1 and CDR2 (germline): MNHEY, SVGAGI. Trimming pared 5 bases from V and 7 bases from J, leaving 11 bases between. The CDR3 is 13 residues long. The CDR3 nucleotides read TGTGCCAGCAGTCCTAGGGCGGGTGAAAAACTGTTTTTT. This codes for CASSPRAGEKLFF.

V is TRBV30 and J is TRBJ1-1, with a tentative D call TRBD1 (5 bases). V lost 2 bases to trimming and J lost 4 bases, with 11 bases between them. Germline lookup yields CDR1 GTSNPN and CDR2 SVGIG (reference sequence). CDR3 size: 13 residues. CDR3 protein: CAWSRWGGTEAFF. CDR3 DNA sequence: TGTGCCTGGAGTAGGTGGGGCGGCACTGAAGCTTTCTTT. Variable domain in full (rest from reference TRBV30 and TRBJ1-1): SQTIHQWPATLVQPVGSPLSLECTVEGTSNPNLYWYRQAAGRGLQLLFYSVGIGQISSEVPQNLSASRPQDRQFILSSKKLLLSDSGFYLCAWSRWGGTEAFFGQGTRLTVV.

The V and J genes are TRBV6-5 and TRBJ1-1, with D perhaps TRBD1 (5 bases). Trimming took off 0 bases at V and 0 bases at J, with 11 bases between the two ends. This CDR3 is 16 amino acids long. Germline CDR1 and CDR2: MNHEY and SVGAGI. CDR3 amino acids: CASSYSTAPLNTEAFF. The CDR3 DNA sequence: TGTGCCAGCAGTTACTCGACAGCTCCTTTGAACACTGAAGCTTTCTTT.

The DNA of the CDR3 is TGTGCCAGCAGTCCTTCTTCTGGAAACACCATATATTTT. The encoded protein is CASSPSSGNTIYF. This sequence joins TRBV6-5 and TRBJ1-3, with D unresolved. CDR1 is MNHEY, CDR2 SVGAGI, per germline. The CDR3 covers 13 residues. Between the trimmed V and J ends, which lost 5 bases and 1 base, there was a span of 6 bases.

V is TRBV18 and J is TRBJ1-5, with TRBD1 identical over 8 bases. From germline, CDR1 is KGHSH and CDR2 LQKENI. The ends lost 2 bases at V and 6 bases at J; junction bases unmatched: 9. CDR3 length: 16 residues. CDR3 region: CASSPGTGGGVQPQHF. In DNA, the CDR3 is TGTGCCAGCTCACCAGGAACAGGGGGTGGTGTTCAGCCCCAGCATTTT.

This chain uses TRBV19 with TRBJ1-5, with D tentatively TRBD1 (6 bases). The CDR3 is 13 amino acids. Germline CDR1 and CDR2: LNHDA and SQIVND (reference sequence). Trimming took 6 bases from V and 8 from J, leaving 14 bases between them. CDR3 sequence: CASRTGFGEPQHF. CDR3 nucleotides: TGTGCCAGTAGAACAGGGTTTGGAGAGCCCCAGCATTTT.